This T cell receptor beta chain is drawn from a study of T cells in Graves' hyperthyroidism and ophthalmopathy. Study overall: Specimen type is peripheral blood, collected at initial diagnosis prior to any treatment.

Ophthalmopathy cases met thresholds of Clinical Activity Score at least 3, NOSPECS grade at least 4 and duration under 3 months. PBMCs were derived from roughly 10 ml fresh peripheral blood. There are many counts of this clonotype. CDR3 size: 16 residues. CDR1 and CDR2 from the germline V gene are SGHTA and FQGTGA. V dropped 5 bases and J dropped 10; count of bases not matched to a gene: 11. There were TCR beta CDR3 regions amplified from RNA transcripts. With the HTBI primer set, the TCR CDR3 went through a first round of RT-PCR. MiXCR was run by TCRdb on the multiplex PCR reads, yielding one entry per CDR3 protein. The sample carries around 500,000 distinct CDR3 sequences, about 22% recorded once.

The genes are TRBV7-3 and TRBJ2-1, with 13 bases lining up with TRBD2. Source material: blood. This receptor was identified in a woman aged 70 to 79 with Graves' ophthalmopathy. The CDR3 protein is CASSQLAGGPLDEQFF. The CDR3, as DNA: TGTGCCAGCAGCCAACTAGCGGGAGGGCCTCTGGACGAGCAGTTCTTC.